This T cell receptor (beta chain) originates from a study of vaccination and CD4 T cells after COVID-19. Germline CDR1 MNHEY, CDR2 SVGEGT. There are 16 residues in the CDR3. The ends lost 2 bases at V and 9 bases at J; junction bases unmatched: 9. The treatment here: approximately nine-day PBMC culture with coronavirus spike peptide pools or control peptides (ViraFEST assay). Those CD4+ T cells from the unexposed donor predate the COVID-19 pandemic (2011-2018). The Oncomine TCR Beta short-read assay was applied to DNA of cultured CD4+ T cells. TCRdb analysed the PCR reads with MiXCR anew, one entry per CDR3 protein. The data show several thousand distinct CDR3 sequences, approximately 47% seen once. In regard to this clonotype: What it recognizes is unknown.

The chain is built from TRBV6-2 or TRBV6-3 and TRBJ2-2, with TRBD1 matching over 10 bases. This TCR came from a human donor in good health. Source material: CD4+ T cells from blood, cultured in vitro. The CDR3 sequence: CASSYGSGTGARELFF. In DNA, the CDR3 is TGTGCCAGCAGTTACGGATCGGGGACAGGGGCTAGGGAGCTGTTTTTT.